This is a list of T cell receptor beta chains from one sample in a study of T-cell memory formation after mild COVID-19. TCRdb itself ran the 5' RACE reads through MiXCR, one entry per CDR3 protein. The repertoire has 400,000 to 500,000 distinct CDR3 sequences, around 20% of them found once; the top ten carry roughly 8.4%. Sequencing input: PBMCs or a T cell subset sorted from them (not recorded which). These receptors were taken from an adult woman who had mild COVID-19 (a few samples of this study predate the infection). Cell type and time point are not known. CDR3s include the opening cysteine and the closing phenylalanine or tryptophan. The D gene is left open where the match is weak. Rows may omit the clone size; those that give it use once, few, many or a size class.

D gene: TRBD2
clone size: few
J gene: TRBJ2-3
V gene: TRBV5-1
CDR3 protein: CASTNRGTITDTQYF
CDR3 DNA: TGCGCCAGCACCAACCGGGGGACTATAACAGATACGCAGTATTTT

D gene: -
clone size: few
J gene: TRBJ2-7
V gene: TRBV20-1
CDR3 protein: CSAQTGYEQYF
CDR3 DNA: TGCAGTGCCCAGACGGGCTACGAGCAGTACTTC

D gene: -
clone size: -
J gene: TRBJ1-1
V gene: TRBV15
CDR3 protein: CATSRDYRLEGTEAFF
CDR3 DNA: TGTGCCACCAGCAGAGATTATCGCTTAGAGGGCACTGAAGCTTTCTTT

D gene: TRBD1
clone size: few
J gene: TRBJ2-7
V gene: TRBV2
CDR3 protein: CATRTGGWGEQYF
CDR3 DNA: TGTGCCACCCGGACAGGGGGCTGGGGCGAGCAGTACTTC

D gene: -
clone size: few
J gene: TRBJ1-6
V gene: TRBV7-3
CDR3 protein: CASSLTTVNNSPLHF
CDR3 DNA: TGTGCCAGCAGCTTAACGACAGTAAATAATTCACCCCTCCACTTT

D gene: -
clone size: few
J gene: TRBJ1-2
V gene: TRBV7-9
CDR3 protein: CASSLTVGNYGYTF
CDR3 DNA: TGTGCCAGCAGCTTAACAGTCGGGAACTATGGCTACACCTTC

D gene: TRBD1
clone size: -
J gene: TRBJ2-7
V gene: TRBV24-1
CDR3 protein: CATRVPSGQGGYEQYF
CDR3 DNA: TGTGCCACCCGTGTCCCCTCGGGACAGGGGGGATACGAGCAGTACTTC

D gene: -
clone size: -
J gene: TRBJ2-5
V gene: TRBV7-2
CDR3 protein: CASSTTGFQETQYF
CDR3 DNA: TGTGCCAGCAGCACAACCGGCTTCCAAGAGACCCAGTACTTC

D gene: -
clone size: few
J gene: TRBJ1-2
V gene: TRBV19
CDR3 protein: CASTYDRTNYGYTF
CDR3 DNA: TGTGCCAGTACCTATGACAGGACTAACTATGGCTACACCTTC

D gene: TRBD1
clone size: few
J gene: TRBJ2-7
V gene: TRBV12-3/TRBV12-4
CDR3 protein: CASTKTGTGVGYEQYF
CDR3 DNA: TGTGCCAGCACCAAGACCGGGACAGGGGTCGGGTACGAGCAGTACTTC

D gene: TRBD2
clone size: -
J gene: TRBJ2-1
V gene: TRBV5-5
CDR3 protein: CASSLGTLSGEQFF
CDR3 DNA: TGTGCCAGCAGCTTGGGGACCCTTAGCGGGGAGCAGTTCTTC

D gene: TRBD1
clone size: many
J gene: TRBJ2-5
V gene: TRBV24-1
CDR3 protein: CATSDRTGQETQYF
CDR3 DNA: TGTGCCACCAGTGATCGGACAGGGCAAGAGACCCAGTACTTC

D gene: TRBD1
clone size: -
J gene: TRBJ1-5
V gene: TRBV7-8
CDR3 protein: CASTPDRGLYQPQHF
CDR3 DNA: TGTGCCAGCACCCCCGACAGGGGATTGTATCAGCCCCAGCATTTT

D gene: -
clone size: -
J gene: TRBJ2-7
V gene: TRBV20-1
CDR3 protein: CSATLSRERSYEQYF
CDR3 DNA: TGCAGTGCTACACTCTCCCGGGAACGCTCCTACGAGCAGTACTTC

D gene: -
clone size: -
J gene: TRBJ1-4
V gene: TRBV6-5
CDR3 protein: CASSPLMDEKLFF
CDR3 DNA: TGTGCCAGCAGTCCACTCATGGATGAAAAACTGTTTTTT